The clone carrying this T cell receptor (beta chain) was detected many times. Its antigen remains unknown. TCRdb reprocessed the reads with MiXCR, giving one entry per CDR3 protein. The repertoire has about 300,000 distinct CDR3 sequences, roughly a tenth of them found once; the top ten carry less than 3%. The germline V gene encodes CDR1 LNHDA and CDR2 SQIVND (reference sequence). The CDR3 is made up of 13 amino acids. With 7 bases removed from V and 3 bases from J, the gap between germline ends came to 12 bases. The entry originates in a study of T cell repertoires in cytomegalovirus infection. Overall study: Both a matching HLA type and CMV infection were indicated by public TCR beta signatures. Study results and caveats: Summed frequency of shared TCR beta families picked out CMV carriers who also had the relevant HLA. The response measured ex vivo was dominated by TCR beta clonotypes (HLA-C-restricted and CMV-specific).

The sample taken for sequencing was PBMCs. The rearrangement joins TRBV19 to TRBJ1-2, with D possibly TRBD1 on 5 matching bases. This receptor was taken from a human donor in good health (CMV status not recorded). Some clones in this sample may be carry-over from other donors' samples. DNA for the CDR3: TGTGCCAGTACCCTCAGGGCGGACTATGGCTACACCTTC. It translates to CASTLRADYGYTF.